This T cell receptor beta chain was profiled in a study of molecular identifiers for immune sequencing clone quantification. Whole-study context: In replicates, RNA taken from 20,000 or 100,000 naive CD8 cells was divided five ways, and four portions underwent sequencing. Study conclusions and caveats: Clones with over 20 RNA copies captured over 98% of effector molecules but under 1% of naive ones.

Libraries for naive CD8 T cells, which were made from around 18,000 to 910,000 sorted cells, drew on 10%, 30% or 50% of the RNA. Previously described methods and listed TCR primers produced bulk TCR libraries. TCRdb re-analysed the PCR reads in MiXCR, keeping a single row per CDR3 protein. Here the sample spans hundreds of thousands of distinct CDR3 sequences, under 25% being singletons. A remark on this clonotype: What it binds is not known.

This CDR3 is built from 16 residues. The V end lost 2 bases, the J end lost 5 bases, and 15 bases lay between the germline ends. Per the germline V gene, CDR1 is MNHEY and CDR2 is SVGEGT. This clonotype was sampled from a human donor in good health. Some libraries in this study had Jurkat cell RNA spiked in. What was sequenced was naive CD8+ T cells from blood, with Jurkat cell RNA spiked in. The subset: FACS-sorted CD8+CD4-CCR7+CD45RA+ naive T cells. This chain connects TRBV6-2 or TRBV6-3 to TRBJ1-4; D not resolved. The CDR3 region is CASSYLDGGGNEKLFF. The CDR3 DNA sequence: TGTGCCAGCAGTTACCTCGACGGCGGAGGAAATGAAAAACTGTTTTTT.